These 8 T cell receptor beta chains were sequenced from one sample in a study of naive and memory T cell subsets. TCR cDNA received a 3' ligated oligonucleotide that carried a UMI. The SP2 primer and nested alpha and beta constant region primers amplified ligated cDNA in four rounds. In TCRdb, the 5' RACE reads were re-called with MiXCR into one record per CDR3 protein. The table has 50,000 to 60,000 distinct CDR3 sequences, approximately 8% seen once. The receptors originated from a female donor in good health.

This chain connects TRBV30 to TRBJ1-4; 9 bases align to TRBD1. CDR3 size: 19 residues. CDR1 and CDR2 from the germline V gene are GTSNPN and SVGIG (reference sequence). The V and J ends lost 1 base and 3 bases, in that order; junction bases with no gene match: 15. CDR3 DNA: TGTGCCTGGAGTGCCCGGGACAGGGAGTTCTACGCAGCTAATGAAAAACTGTTTTTT. Its translation: CAWSARDREFYAANEKLFF.

This clonotype was observed at least ten times. The chain combines TRBV20-1 with TRBJ2-1, with 11 bases aligning to TRBD2. Germline V lookup: CDR1 DFQATT, CDR2 SNEGSKA (reference sequence). V shed 5 bases and J 1 base; nucleotides not matched to a gene: 4. This CDR3 spans 15 amino acids. DNA of the CDR3: TGCAGTGCTTATAGCGGGGGGGGATCCTACAATGAGCAGTTCTTC. Its translation is CSAYSGGGSYNEQFF.

There are many counts of this clonotype. The rearrangement links TRBV7-2 to TRBJ2-2; 8 nucleotides match TRBD1. This CDR3 has 17 amino acids. The J segment lost 6 bases and the V segment lost 3 bases, leaving 12 bases of the junction unmatched. Germline CDR1 and CDR2: SGHTA and FQGNSA. The CDR3 coding sequence is TGTGCCAGCAGCTTGCCGACCGGACAGGGTATGCCCGGGGAGCTGTTTTTT. It is translated as CASSLPTGQGMPGELFF.

J is TRBJ2-1 and V is TRBV20-1; D tentatively reads TRBD1 or TRBD2 (5 bases each). The ends were cut back, 2 bases at V and 15 bases at J, with 14 bases in the middle. There are 11 residues in the CDR3. CDR1 DFQATT and CDR2 SNEGSKA come from the germline V gene (reference sequence). CDR3 nucleotide sequence: TGCAGTGCTAGACTACGGGAAAGGGGGTTCTTC. Amino acids: CSARLRERGFF.

The rearrangement joins TRBV6-2 or TRBV6-3 to TRBJ1-5; D gene unclear. Looked up from germline, CDR1 is MNHEY and CDR2 is SVGEGT. V dropped 10 bases and J dropped 2 bases, with 12 bases sitting between them. The length of the CDR3 is 13 residues. The CDR3 loop reads CAIQLGGNQPQHF. CDR3 in DNA: TGTGCCATCCAACTCGGGGGCAATCAGCCCCAGCATTTT.

This clonotype has only a few counts. This chain connects TRBV4-2 to TRBJ2-1, with TRBD2 identical over 8 bases. Trimming removed 4 bases from V and 7 bases from J; junction bases left unmatched: 9. The CDR3 is 15 amino acids. The germline V gene encodes CDR1 LGHNA and CDR2 YNFKEQ. CDR3 DNA sequence: TGTGCCAGCAGCCCCCGGGGGGGGGCGAGGAATGAGCAGTTCTTC. Amino acids: CASSPRGGARNEQFF.

The chain has TRBV7-8 and TRBJ2-1, with D unresolved. Germline CDR1 SGHVS, CDR2 FQNEAQ. This CDR3 has 14 residues. V gave up 1 base and J gave up 9 bases, with 13 bases separating them. This chain's CDR3 is CASSLDRAGREQFF. The CDR3, as DNA: TGTGCCAGCAGCTTAGACCGTGCAGGTCGTGAGCAGTTCTTC.

This clonotype has at least ten counts. The rearrangement joins TRBV10-3 to TRBJ1-3, with 10 bases fitting TRBD1. V lost 8 bases to trimming and J lost 2 bases; unmatched junction nucleotides: 3. The CDR3 spans 14 residues. The V gene's germline CDR1 is ENHRY and CDR2 SYGVKD. The CDR3 protein is CAIGGQGTGNTIYF. CDR3 DNA sequence: TGTGCCATCGGGGGACAGGGGACTGGAAACACCATATATTTT.